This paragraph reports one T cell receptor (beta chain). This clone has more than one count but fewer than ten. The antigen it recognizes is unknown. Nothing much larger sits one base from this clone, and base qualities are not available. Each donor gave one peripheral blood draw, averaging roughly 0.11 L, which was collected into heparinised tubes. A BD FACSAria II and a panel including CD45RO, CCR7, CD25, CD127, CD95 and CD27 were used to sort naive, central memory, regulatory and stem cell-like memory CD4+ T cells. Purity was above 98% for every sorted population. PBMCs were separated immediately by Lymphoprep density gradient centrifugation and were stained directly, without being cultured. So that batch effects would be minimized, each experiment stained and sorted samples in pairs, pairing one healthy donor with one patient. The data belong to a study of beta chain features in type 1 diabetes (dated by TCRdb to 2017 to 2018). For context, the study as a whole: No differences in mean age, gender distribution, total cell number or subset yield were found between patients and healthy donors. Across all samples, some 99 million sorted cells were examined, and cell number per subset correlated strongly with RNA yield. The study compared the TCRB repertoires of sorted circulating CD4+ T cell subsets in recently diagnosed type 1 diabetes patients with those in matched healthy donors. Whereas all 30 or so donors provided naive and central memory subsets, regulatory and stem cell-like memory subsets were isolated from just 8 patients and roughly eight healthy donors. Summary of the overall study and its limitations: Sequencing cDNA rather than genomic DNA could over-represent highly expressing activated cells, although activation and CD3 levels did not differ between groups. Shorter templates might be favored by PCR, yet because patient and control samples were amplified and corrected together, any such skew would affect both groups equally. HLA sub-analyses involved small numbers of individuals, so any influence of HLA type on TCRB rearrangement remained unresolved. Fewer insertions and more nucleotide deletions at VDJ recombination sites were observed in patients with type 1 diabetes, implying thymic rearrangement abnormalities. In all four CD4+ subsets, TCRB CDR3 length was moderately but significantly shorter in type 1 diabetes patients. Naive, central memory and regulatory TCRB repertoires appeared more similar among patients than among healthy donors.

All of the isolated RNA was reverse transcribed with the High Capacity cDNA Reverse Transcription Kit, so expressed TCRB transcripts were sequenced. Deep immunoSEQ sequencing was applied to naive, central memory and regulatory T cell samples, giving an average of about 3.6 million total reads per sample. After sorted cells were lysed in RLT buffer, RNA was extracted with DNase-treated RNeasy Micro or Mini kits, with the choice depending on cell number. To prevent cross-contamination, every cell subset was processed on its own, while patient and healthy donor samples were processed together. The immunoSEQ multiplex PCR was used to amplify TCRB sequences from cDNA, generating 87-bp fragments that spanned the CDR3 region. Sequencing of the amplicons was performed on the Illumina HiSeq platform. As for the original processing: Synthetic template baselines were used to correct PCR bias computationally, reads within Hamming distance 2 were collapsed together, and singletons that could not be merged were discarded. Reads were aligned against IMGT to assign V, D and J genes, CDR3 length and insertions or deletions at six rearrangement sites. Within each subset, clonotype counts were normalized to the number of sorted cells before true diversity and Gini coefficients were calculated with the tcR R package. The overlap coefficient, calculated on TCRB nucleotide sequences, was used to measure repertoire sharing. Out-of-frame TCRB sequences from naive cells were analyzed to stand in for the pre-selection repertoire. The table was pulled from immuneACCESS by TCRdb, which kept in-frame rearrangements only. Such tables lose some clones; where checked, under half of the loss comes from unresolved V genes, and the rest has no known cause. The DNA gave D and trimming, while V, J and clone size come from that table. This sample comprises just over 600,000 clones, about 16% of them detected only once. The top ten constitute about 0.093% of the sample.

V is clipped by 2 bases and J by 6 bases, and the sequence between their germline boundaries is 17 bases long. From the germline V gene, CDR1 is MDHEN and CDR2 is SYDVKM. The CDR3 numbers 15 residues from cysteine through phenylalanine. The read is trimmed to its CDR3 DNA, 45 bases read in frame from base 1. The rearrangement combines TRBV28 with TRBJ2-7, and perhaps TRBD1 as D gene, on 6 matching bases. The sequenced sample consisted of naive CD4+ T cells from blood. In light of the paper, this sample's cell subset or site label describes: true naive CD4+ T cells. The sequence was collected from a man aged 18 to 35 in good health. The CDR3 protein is CASSLVGQGMGEQYF. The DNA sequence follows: TGTGCCAGCAGTTTAGTAGGGCAGGGGATGGGCGAGCAGTACTTC.